The subject of this entry is one T cell receptor beta chain. The antigen remains undetermined. The entry originates in a study of cytomegalovirus exposure and HLA in healthy donors. Study-level points and caveats: Altogether, 150 to 200 TCR beta chains were recorded as cytomegalovirus-associated. Reportedly, HLA-A and HLA-B alleles of most subjects were accurately predicted from TCR beta. An Asian-associated ancestry cluster reportedly showed fewer N-insertions than the roughly 670-donor mean in a later analysis.

It was with 60 Vbeta and 13 Jbeta primers that the PCR ran. Profiled with immunoSEQ multiplex PCR; TCRdb holds only in-frame clones, not every one. The repertoire has about 120,000 clones, roughly 71% of them found once; the top ten carry just under 3%. The specimen was PBMCs. The receptor was derived from a woman in her thirties or forties in good health and CMV-seropositive.

The CDR3 bases are TGCGCCAGCAGCCAAGATTGGACAGGGGGAAACACCATATATTTT. Translation: CASSQDWTGGNTIYF. The rearrangement uses TRBV4-3 and TRBJ1-3; 8 bases fit TRBD1. CDR1 and CDR2 (germline): LGHNA, YSLEER. The CDR3 has 15 residues. V shed 0 bases, J shed 4 bases, and the junction held 2 bases outside the gene matches.